Given below is one T cell receptor beta chain in context. Its target is not known. This specimen belongs to a study of graft-versus-host responses after intestinal transplantation. From germline, CDR1 is SGHTA and CDR2 FQGNSA. V lost 1 base and J lost 4, with 20 bases in between. This CDR3 has 17 residues. Only in-frame clones appear in the TCRdb table, and some are missing; sequencing was by immunoSEQ multiplex PCR. This sample carries around 100,000 clones, 93% of them seen once, and the ten largest clones take 1% to 1.5%. This sequence joins TRBV7-2 and TRBJ2-7; D assignment may be TRBD1 or TRBD2 (6 bases each). The sequencing here drew on unstimulated CD8+ T cells sorted from spleen or lymph node cells, taken before intestinal transplant. The sequence was collected from a human donor who received an intestinal transplant. CDR3 sequence: CASSLDPGTGTSYEQYF. The CDR3, as DNA: TGTGCCAGCAGCTTAGACCCCGGTACAGGGACTTCTTACGAGCAGTACTTC.